The sequence of this TCR beta chain was determined in a study of T cell changes during pregnancy in multiple sclerosis. The CDR3 contains 11 residues. Trimming took 5 bases from V and 5 from J, leaving 7 bases between them. Germline CDR1 is DFQATT and CDR2 is SNEGSKA (reference sequence). Profiling relied on immunoSEQ multiplex PCR, and the TCRdb table lists in-frame clones only, not all of them. The data show around 60,000 clones, around 95% seen once. The receptor was isolated from a female donor with multiple sclerosis, enrolled in a pregnancy study. The V gene is TRBV20-1, the J gene TRBJ1-3, with D unclear. Material: CD4+ T cells from peripheral blood mononuclear cells, obtained before pregnancy. CDR3 loop: CSAPIRNTIYF. CDR3 bases: TGCAGTGCTCCTATTAGAAACACCATATATTTT.